This T cell receptor (beta chain) originates from a study of regulatory T cells. The primer mix had 52 TRBV and 13 TRBJ primers. Sequencing used immunoSEQ multiplex PCR; TCRdb keeps in-frame clones, though not all of them. The sample yields 20,000 to 25,000 clones, approximately 93% seen once. General study results and limits: Shannon entropy was nonsignificantly lower in patient CD8+ T cells than control CD8+ cells. Patient repertoires had restricted TRB V-J pairs and skewed V and J usage, most in Tregs.

V lost 3 bases and J 1 base, leaving 6 bases between the germline ends. In germline, CDR1 is MDHEN, CDR2 SYDVKM. The CDR3 is made up of 13 amino acids. For this clone: The antigen is unknown.

Autoimmunity was present in every CD3G-deficient patient, worse in two. Patients, 2 to 39 years old, had expanded memory T-cell proportions. Sequenced sample: CD8+ T cells sorted from blood. The source is a child aged 2-15 years with CD3G deficiency. V is TRBV28 and J is TRBJ1-1; D is ambiguous. CDR3 sequence: CASSFWGNTEAFF. The CDR3 bases are TGTGCCAGCAGTTTTTGGGGGAACACTGAAGCTTTCTTT.